These 25 T cell receptor beta chains were all obtained from the same sample, sequenced in a study of shared clonotypes between healthy human individuals. TCRdb's copy holds only in-frame clones and misses some; the assay was immunoSEQ multiplex PCR. The sample lists over 2 million clones, over 85% occurring once. Naive-designated CD8 cells lacked CD45RO, were positively enriched for CCR7, and omitted terminally differentiated effector memory CD45RA+ cells. Sequences were obtained from naive CD8+ T cells sorted from blood. The receptor source for this set is a man aged 18 to 35 in good health.

Details on this clone: In the same sample, other DNA sequences code for this CDR3. The chain links TRBV5-8 to TRBJ1-2; TRBD1 matches at 8 bases. The trim removed 2 bases at V and 4 bases at J, leaving 4 bases unmatched. This CDR3 region has 14 residues. Germline-derived CDR1 and CDR2 are SGHTS and YDEGEE. As DNA, the CDR3 is TGTGCCAGCAGCTTTGGGCAGGGGGCCTATGGCTACACCTTC. Encoded protein: CASSFGQGAYGYTF.

The genes are TRBV11-2 and TRBJ2-3, with D perhaps TRBD1 (6 bases). Germline V gives CDR1 SGHAT, CDR2 FQNNGV. The CDR3 consists of 13 residues. V was shortened by 0 bases and J by 10 bases, with 11 bases between the two germline ends. Written as DNA, the CDR3 is TGTGCCAGCAGCTTAGATATTGGGGGCGCGCAGTATTTT. It codes for CASSLDIGGAQYF.

This chain's CDR3 is CASSYNDESSEQYF. CDR3 nucleotide sequence: TGTGCCAGCAGTTACAACGACGAGAGTAGCGAGCAGTACTTC. V usage is TRBV6-5 and J usage is TRBJ2-7; D uncertain. The CDR3 has 14 amino acids. The germline V gene has CDR1 MNHEY and CDR2 SVGAGI. With 2 bases removed from V and 6 bases from J, the gap between germline ends came to 14 bases.

This clone was counted once. The rearrangement joins TRBV9 to TRBJ2-3, with a tentative D call TRBD2 (5 bases). Per the germline V gene, CDR1 is SGDLS and CDR2 is YYNGEE. V was shortened by 0 bases and J by 0 bases, with 8 bases between the two germline ends. This CDR3 spans 15 amino acids. CDR3 DNA sequence: TGTGCCAGCAGCGTAGCGCTAGCCAGCACAGATACGCAGTATTTT. Protein: CASSVALASTDTQYF.

The gene calls are TRBV14 and TRBJ2-5; D perhaps matches TRBD1 (5 bases). Germline CDR1 and CDR2: SGHDN and FVKESK. V lost 4 bases to trimming and J lost 3 bases, with 15 bases between them. The CDR3 sequence is 15 residues long. The CDR3 loop is CASSPGILRKETQYF. CDR3 DNA sequence: TGTGCCAGCAGCCCAGGGATTCTTCGAAAAGAGACCCAGTACTTC.

The chain joins TRBV7-9 to TRBJ1-1, with D perhaps TRBD1 (5 bases). Germline loops: CDR1 SEHNR, CDR2 FQNEAQ (reference sequence). Trimming cost V 8 bases and J 1 base, with 17 bases left between them. The CDR3 has 15 residues. The CDR3 DNA reads TGTGCCAGCTCGGCCAGGGCGGGATCGAACACTGAAGCTTTCTTT. Translation gives CASSARAGSNTEAFF. The variable domain in full, with the rest retrieved from reference TRBV7-9 and TRBJ1-1, is DTGVSQNPRHKITKRGQNVTFRCDPISEHNRLYWYRQTLGQGPEFLTYFQNEAQLEKSRLLSDRFSAERPKGSFSTLEIQRTEQGDSAMYLCASSARAGSNTEAFFGQGTRLTVV.

The chain couples TRBV6-5 to TRBJ1-6; D is unclear. Germline V lookup: CDR1 MNHEY, CDR2 SVGAGI. Trimming cost V 3 bases and J 7 bases, with 13 bases left between them. The CDR3 sequence is 15 residues long. The CDR3 bases are TGTGCCAGCAGTTATTACACGGACGGGAATTCACCCCTCCACTTT. Translating gives CASSYYTDGNSPLHF.

As for this clone: Germline and junction disagree at one end, which may indicate a read error. This sequence joins TRBV7-7 and TRBJ2-5, with TRBD2 as a possible D gene (5 bases). Germline V lookup: CDR1 SSHAT, CDR2 FNYEAQ (reference sequence). The CDR3 extends over 14 amino acids. The CDR3 DNA sequence: TGTGCTAGCAGCTTAGCGACGGCTCTAGAGACCCAGTACTTC. Protein product: CASSLATALETQYF. Full variable domain (outside the CDR3, taken from reference TRBV7-7 and TRBJ2-5): GAGVSQSPRYKVTKRGQDVTLRCDPISSHATLYWYQQALGQGPEFLTYFNYEAQPDKSGLPSDRFSAERPEGSISTLTIQRTEQRDSAMYRCASSLATALETQYFGPGTRLLVL.

Remarks on this clone: Other DNA sequences of this sample code for an identical CDR3. This chain connects TRBV7-9 to TRBJ1-2; TRBD1 is a possible D gene (5 bases). Germline V gene lookup returns CDR1 SEHNR and CDR2 FQNEAQ (reference sequence). The CDR3 has 13 amino acids. V was clipped by 3 bases and J by 3 bases, with 8 bases between them. CDR3 DNA sequence: TGTGCCAGCAGCTTGGGGGAGGACTATGGCTACACCTTC. This translates into CASSLGEDYGYTF.

This chain links TRBV4-2 with TRBJ1-2; no reliable D call. V lost 6 bases, J lost 4 bases, and 18 bases lay in between. Germline V gene sequence: CDR1 LGHNA, CDR2 YNFKEQ. This CDR3 spans 15 amino acids. DNA for the CDR3: TGTGCCAGCAGGCTGACTGGGGAGGGAATCTATGGCTACACCTTC. It is translated as CASRLTGEGIYGYTF.

The count of this clone is one. This chain joins TRBV1 and TRBJ2-2; the D call in the table, TRBD2, was not verified against the DNA. TRBV1 is tagged as a pseudogene. The CDR3 extends over 14 amino acids. As DNA, the CDR3 is TGCACCAGCAGCCAAGTCTCGGTGACCGGGGAGCTGTTTTTT. Its protein product is CTSSQVSVTGELFF.

The chain combines TRBV2 with TRBJ2-1; perhaps TRBD2 as D (6 bases). The CDR3 runs 14 residues. The V gene's germline CDR1 is SNHLY and CDR2 FYNNEI. V lost 3 bases and J lost 6, with 12 bases in between. CDR3 sequence: CASSEGPGGNEQFF. CDR3 DNA sequence: TGTGCCAGCAGTGAGGGCCCCGGGGGCAATGAGCAGTTCTTC. The full variable domain, completed using reference TRBV2 and TRBJ2-1, is EPEVTQTPSHQVTQMGQEVILRCVPISNHLYFYWYRQILGQKVEFLVSFYNNEISEKSEIFDDQFSVERPDGSNFTLKIRSTKLEDSAMYFCASSEGPGGNEQFFGPGTRLTVL.

The chain carries TRBV4-1 and TRBJ2-1; D perhaps matches TRBD2 (6 bases). Germline CDR1 is MGHRA and CDR2 is YSYEKL. Trimming stripped 3 bases from V and 0 bases from J, with 18 bases between. The length of the CDR3 is 18 residues. The CDR3 reads CASSHLAVTGDSYNEQFF. The CDR3 nucleotides are TGCGCCAGCAGCCACTTAGCTGTCACGGGGGACTCCTACAATGAGCAGTTCTTC.

V usage is TRBV11-2 and J usage is TRBJ2-1; 9 nucleotides align to TRBD2. Germline CDR1 reads SGHAT; CDR2 reads FQNNGV. V gave up 1 base and J gave up 7 bases; unmatched junction bases: 11. The CDR3 length is 17 residues. CDR3 nucleotides: TGTGCCAGCAGCTTAGGGGGGCTGGGACTAGCCCTGAATGAGCAGTTCTTC. Its protein is CASSLGGLGLALNEQFF. The full variable domain, completed using reference TRBV11-2 and TRBJ2-1, is EAGVAQSPRYKIIEKRQSVAFWCNPISGHATLYWYQQILGQGPKLLIQFQNNGVVDDSQLPKDRFSAERLKGVDSTLKIQPAKLEDSAVYLCASSLGGLGLALNEQFFGPGTRLTVL.

J is TRBJ2-1 and V is TRBV7-9; D unresolved. The CDR3 covers 12 residues. The V gene's germline CDR1 is SEHNR and CDR2 FQNEAQ (reference sequence). With 5 bases removed from V and 9 bases from J, the gap between germline ends came to 11 bases. The CDR3 reads CASSTDRVEQFF. The CDR3 DNA reads as TGTGCCAGCAGCACCGATCGGGTTGAGCAGTTCTTC.

Details on this clone: Other nucleotide sequences from this sample produce the same CDR3. V is TRBV15 and J is TRBJ2-7; TRBD1 agrees at 7 bases. The ends lost 3 bases at V and 3 bases at J; junction bases unmatched: 2. CDR1 and CDR2 from the germline V gene are LNHNV and YYDKDF (reference sequence). This CDR3 spans 13 amino acids. The CDR3 DNA reads TGTGCCACCAGCAGTCGGGACAGCTACGAGCAGTACTTC. This gives the protein CATSSRDSYEQYF.

This chain connects TRBV7-9 to TRBJ1-4; no definite D call. There are 15 residues in the CDR3. V was pared by 1 base and J by 4 bases, with 10 bases between. Germline V gene sequence: CDR1 SEHNR, CDR2 FQNEAQ (reference sequence). The CDR3 region has the DNA TGTGCCAGCAGCTTAGTGGCGGGGAATAATGAAAAACTGTTTTTT. As protein: CASSLVAGNNEKLFF.

This clone occurred once. The genes are TRBV5-6 and TRBJ1-5; 10 bases are a match to TRBD1. CDR1 SGHDT and CDR2 YYEEEE come from the germline V gene. This CDR3 has 16 residues. Trimming cost V 1 base and J 4 bases; bases outside gene matches: 5. The CDR3 reads CASSLWDRGGNQPQHF. CDR3 bases: TGTGCCAGCAGCTTGTGGGACAGGGGAGGAAATCAGCCCCAGCATTTT.

In the case of this clone: The same CDR3 can be traced to other DNA sequences in this sample. The chain joins TRBV9 to TRBJ2-1; D might be TRBD1 or TRBD2, each matching 5 bases. CDR1 and CDR2 from the germline V gene are SGDLS and YYNGEE. The CDR3 has 12 amino acids. V was cut by 7 bases and J by 0 bases, with 5 bases left in between. The CDR3 DNA is TGTGCCAGCGGGGGCTCCTACAATGAGCAGTTCTTC. Residues: CASGGSYNEQFF.

This CDR3 is CASSFLAAYADTQYF. Here the CDR3 DNA reads TGTGCCAGCAGTTTCCTAGCGGCCTATGCGGATACGCAGTATTTT. The chain has TRBV28 and TRBJ2-3; 7 nucleotides agree with TRBD2. Germline trimming cut 3 bases from V and 6 bases from J; bases unmatched to any gene: 9. The CDR3 is 15 amino acids. Germline V gene lookup returns CDR1 MDHEN and CDR2 SYDVKM.

The chain recombines TRBV4-1 with TRBJ2-5, with D perhaps matching TRBD2 (5 bases). V was clipped by 2 bases and J by 10 bases, with 14 bases between them. CDR3 length: 13 amino acids. CDR1 is MGHRA and CDR2 is YSYEKL in the germline V gene. CDR3 sequence reads: CASSQRVGDGQYF. The CDR3 region has the DNA TGCGCCAGCAGCCAACGCGTCGGGGATGGCCAGTACTTC.

The chain has TRBV10-3 and TRBJ1-1; D is unclear. Trimming took off 3 bases at V and 3 bases at J, with 8 bases between the two ends. Germline CDR1 ENHRY, CDR2 SYGVKD. CDR3 size: 13 residues. This CDR3 reads CAISEDPDTEAFF. The CDR3 DNA sequence: TGTGCCATCAGTGAAGACCCGGACACTGAAGCTTTCTTT.

The chain carries TRBV7-9 and TRBJ1-2, with 7 bases matching TRBD1. The germline CDR1 and CDR2 sequences are SEHNR and FQNEAQ (reference sequence). Losses at the gene ends were 5 bases for V and 5 bases for J; bases not matched to a gene: 11. CDR3 length: 15 amino acids. The CDR3 region has the DNA TGTGCCAGCAGCCTCCCCGGGGACAGATCTTATGGCTACACCTTC. Translation: CASSLPGDRSYGYTF.

The rearrangement links TRBV19 to TRBJ2-7; 7 nucleotides line up with TRBD1. With 1 base clipped from V and 3 bases from J, the junction kept 6 bases outside the gene matches. CDR3 length: 15 amino acids. Looked up from germline, CDR1 is LNHDA and CDR2 is SQIVND (reference sequence). The CDR3, as DNA: TGTGCCAGTAGTATAGCAGGCACAGGGGTCTACGAGCAGTACTTC. Translated, it gives CASSIAGTGVYEQYF. The variable domain in full, completed from reference TRBV19 and TRBJ2-7, reads DGGITQSPKYLFRKEGQNVTLSCEQNLNHDAMYWYRQDPGQGLRLIYYSQIVNDFQKGDIAEGYSVSREKKESFPLTVTSAQKNPTAFYLCASSIAGTGVYEQYFGPGTRLTVT.

This clone was recorded only once. The V and J genes are TRBV29-1 and TRBJ1-2, with D perhaps TRBD1 (5 bases). Between the trimmed V and J ends, which lost 2 bases and 1 base, there was a span of 11 bases. The germline V gene has CDR1 SQVTM and CDR2 ANQGSEA. The length of the CDR3 is 14 residues. The CDR3 DNA follows: TGCAGCGTTGAATCCGGGGGTTATAACTATGGCTACACCTTC. This translates into CSVESGGYNYGYTF. Full variable domain (outside the CDR3, taken from reference TRBV29-1 and TRBJ1-2): SAVISQKPSRDICQRGTSLTIQCQVDSQVTMMFWYRQQPGQSLTLIATANQGSEATYESGFVIDKFPISRPNLTFSTLTVSNMSPEDSSIYLCSVESGGYNYGYTFGSGTRLTVV.